This is a list of T cell receptor beta chains from one sample in a study of T cells after posttransplantation cyclophosphamide. Only in-frame clones appear in the TCRdb table, and some are missing; sequencing was by immunoSEQ multiplex PCR. The sample has just over 15,000 clones; approximately 84% are singletons. The input for sequencing was PBMCs, taken 350 to 400 days after allogeneic stem cell transplant with calcineurin inhibitor and methotrexate. The receptors originated from a male patient in his late teens or twenties who received an allogeneic stem cell transplant from a related donor, was CMV-positive, and had no GVHD. These T cells may partly come from the graft donor. Both conserved end residues are part of each CDR3. Fields, in order: D gene, J gene, V gene, clone size, CDR3 protein, CDR3 DNA. A D gene is named only where the DNA matches it firmly. Part of the rows lack a size; the others show once, few, many or a class for expanded clones.

.,TRBJ1-1,TRBV4-2,.,CAISQGPAGSADAFF,TGTGCCATCAGTCAAGGCCCCGCCGGGAGTGCGGACGCTTTCTTT
.,TRBJ2-7,TRBV7-7,.,CASSQQGGSYEQYF,TGTGCCAGCAGCCAACAGGGCGGCTCCTACGAGCAGTACTTC
.,TRBJ1-6,TRBV10-3,few,CAIKTGPNSPLHF,TGTGCCATCAAGACAGGCCCAAATTCACCCCTCCACTTT
TRBD1,TRBJ1-1,TRBV6-5,.,CASRKTGVNTEAFF,TGTGCCAGCAGGAAAACAGGGGTGAACACTGAAGCTTTCTTT
TRBD1,TRBJ1-5,TRBV6-5,.,CASSYRRDRGNQPQHF,TGTGCCAGCAGTTATCGACGGGACAGGGGGAATCAGCCCCAGCATTTT
TRBD2,TRBJ2-5,TRBV7-2,.,CASSRTLVSGKETQYF,TGTGCCAGCAGCCGCACCCTGGTGAGCGGGAAAGAGACCCAGTACTTC
TRBD2,TRBJ2-1,TRBV7-2,.,CASSLEGTSRRNEQFF,TGTGCCAGCAGCTTAGAGGGGACTAGCAGGCGGAATGAGCAGTTCTTC
.,TRBJ2-7,TRBV6-6,.,CASKGVLVSYEQYF,TGTGCCAGCAAAGGGGTCTTGGTCTCCTACGAGCAGTACTTC
.,TRBJ1-6,TRBV4-3,.,CASSQDHESRGSPLHF,TGCGCCAGCAGCCAAGATCACGAATCTAGGGGTTCACCCCTCCACTTT
TRBD1,TRBJ1-5,TRBV27,.,CASSLYRGGQPQHF,TGTGCCAGCAGTCTCTACAGGGGAGGTCAGCCCCAGCATTTT
.,TRBJ2-3,TRBV9,.,CASSVASSRQVYF,TGTGCCAGCAGCGTAGCTTCATCCAGGCAGGTGTATTTT
TRBD2,TRBJ2-3,TRBV29-1,.,CSVPLAGWGTDTQYF,TGCAGCGTTCCGCTAGCGGGTTGGGGCACAGATACGCAGTATTTT
.,TRBJ1-2,TRBV19,.,CASRRKGQVYGYTF,TGTGCCAGTCGTAGAAAGGGACAAGTCTATGGCTACACCTTC
.,TRBJ2-7,TRBV10-2,few,CASSEGDYEQYF,TGCGCCAGCAGCGAAGGGGACTACGAGCAGTACTTC
.,TRBJ2-4,TRBV28,.,CASSLEEGQTVIQYF,TGTGCCAGCAGTCTCGAAGAAGGACAGACGGTAATTCAGTACTTC
.,TRBJ2-5,TRBV7-9,.,CASSLARTEETQYF,TGTGCCAGCAGCTTAGCCAGGACAGAAGAGACCCAGTACTTC
TRBD1,TRBJ1-4,TRBV6-5,.,CASSTRDRPSEKLFF,TGTGCCAGCAGTACAAGGGACAGACCGTCAGAAAAACTGTTTTTT
.,TRBJ2-7,TRBV5-4,once,CASSLDSYGQYF,TGTGCCAGCAGCCTCGACAGCTACGGGCAGTACTTC
TRBD2,TRBJ2-1,TRBV27,.,CASSPLAGVSREQFF,TGTGCCAGCAGTCCTCTAGCGGGAGTTTCTCGTGAGCAGTTCTTC
TRBD1,TRBJ2-5,TRBV5-1,.,CASSYGTGEYF,TGCGCCAGCAGCTACGGGACAGGGGAGTACTTC
.,TRBJ2-7,TRBV4-3,.,CASSPPGFPYEQYF,TGCGCCAGCAGCCCCCCAGGGTTTCCCTACGAGCAGTACTTC
TRBD1,TRBJ2-2,TRBV30,.,CAWSVFGLNRQGAFSNTGELFF,TGTGCCTGGAGTGTATTTGGCCTTAACAGACAGGGGGCATTTTCGAACACCGGGGAGCTGTTTTTT
.,TRBJ2-2,TRBV2,.,CASSEAPGVITGELFF,TGTGCCAGCAGTGAAGCTCCAGGGGTGATCACCGGGGAGCTGTTTTTT
TRBD1,TRBJ2-7,TRBV5-6,once,CASSLLDRLYEQYF,TGTGCCAGCAGCTTACTGGACAGGCTGTACGAGCAGTACTTC
TRBD1,TRBJ2-1,TRBV4-3,.,CASSQAPLLRTGGSYSEQFF,TGCGCCAGCAGCCAAGCCCCCCTTCTTCGGACAGGTGGCTCCTACAGTGAGCAGTTCTTC
.,TRBJ2-2,TRBV12-5,.,CASGPQGTGELFF,TGTGCTAGTGGCCCACAGGGAACCGGGGAGCTGTTCTTT
.,TRBJ2-5,TRBV7-2,.,CASRLGETQYF,TGTGCCAGCAGACTCGGGGAGACCCAGTACTTC
TRBD1,TRBJ2-7,TRBV5-5,once,CASGPTGDYEQYF,TGTGCCAGCGGCCCGACAGGGGACTACGAGCAGTACTTC
.,TRBJ2-2,TRBV5-6,few,CASSSAGLQNTGELFF,TGTGCCAGCAGCTCCGCGGGACTGCAGAACACCGGGGAGCTGTTTTTT
.,TRBJ1-2,TRBV18,.,CASSLSRENYGYTF,TGTGCCAGCTCACTGTCGAGGGAAAACTATGGCTACACCTTC
.,TRBJ1-5,TRBV2,once,CASARRNSNQPQHF,TGTGCCAGCGCAAGGAGGAATAGCAATCAGCCCCAGCATTTT
.,TRBJ1-2,TRBV7-2,.,CASQTSGRDLVRYGYTF,TGTGCCAGTCAAACCTCGGGGCGGGATTTGGTCCGCTATGGCTACACCTTC
TRBD1,TRBJ2-7,TRBV5-4,.,CASSVTGTGGYEQYF,TGTGCCAGCAGCGTGACCGGGACAGGGGGCTACGAGCAGTACTTC
.,TRBJ1-1,TRBV5-1,.,CASSLYEMNTEAFF,TGCGCCAGCAGCTTGTATGAGATGAACACTGAAGCTTTCTTT
.,TRBJ2-1,TRBV18,.,CASSPLLSRSYSEQFF,TGTGCCAGCTCACCCCTCTTATCTCGCTCCTACAGTGAGCAGTTCTTC
TRBD1,TRBJ1-5,TRBV4-1,.,CASSQRTGPSNQPQHF,TGCGCCAGCAGCCAGCGGACAGGGCCCAGCAATCAGCCCCAGCATTTT
.,TRBJ1-1,TRBV5-4,.,CASSSPPGASAEAFF,TGTGCCAGCAGCTCACCACCAGGGGCCTCGGCTGAAGCTTTCTTT